This T cell receptor (beta chain) was profiled in a study of blood T cell repertoires in COVID-19. At the level of the study: COVID-19 samples collected from the United States, Italy and Spain covered acute and convalescent phases. PBMCs, B-cell-depleted T cells, or T cells were the source of the cDNA or gDNA that made up the material.

Trimming pared 3 bases from V and 9 bases from J, leaving 9 bases between. Looked up from germline, CDR1 is LNHDA and CDR2 is SQIVND (reference sequence). This CDR3 region has 12 residues. As handled by the study authors: Reference gene primer amplification in the assay estimated nucleated cell counts. This table comes from immunoSEQ multiplex PCR, and its TCRdb copy is limited to in-frame clones, with some not included. V, J and clone size were drawn from that table, and D and trimming were deduced from the DNA. This sample has about 100,000 clones, with roughly 84% found just once. This chain uses TRBV19 with TRBJ2-1, with D possibly TRBD2 on 5 matching bases. The TCR comes from a human donor in a cohort sampled during active COVID-19. The sample was peripheral blood. Here the CDR3 reads CASSIQRSEQFF. CDR3 DNA: TGTGCCAGTAGTATCCAGCGGAGTGAGCAGTTCTTC.